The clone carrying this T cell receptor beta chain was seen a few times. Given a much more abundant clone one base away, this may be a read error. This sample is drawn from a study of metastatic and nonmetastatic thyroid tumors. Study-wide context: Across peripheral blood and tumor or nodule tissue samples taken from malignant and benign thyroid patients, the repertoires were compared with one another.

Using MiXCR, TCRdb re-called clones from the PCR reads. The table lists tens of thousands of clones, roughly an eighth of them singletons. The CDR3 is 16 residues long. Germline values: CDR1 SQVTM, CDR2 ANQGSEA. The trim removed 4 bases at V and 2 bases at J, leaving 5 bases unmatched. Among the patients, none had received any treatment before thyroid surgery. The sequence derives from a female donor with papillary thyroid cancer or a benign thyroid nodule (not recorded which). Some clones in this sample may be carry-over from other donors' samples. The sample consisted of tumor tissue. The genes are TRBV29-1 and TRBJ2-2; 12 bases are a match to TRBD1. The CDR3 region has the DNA TGCAGCGTTGCCGGGACAGGGGGCCTAAACACCGGGGAGCTGTTTTTT. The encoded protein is CSVAGTGGLNTGELFF.